These T cell receptor beta chains were read from a single sample in a study of blood T cells in healthy people across ages. TCRdb processed the 5' RACE reads anew with MiXCR; each CDR3 protein has one entry. Of about 800,000 distinct CDR3 sequences listed, 58% are singletons. Sequences were obtained from blood. The receptors were gathered from a man aged 25 to 45 in good health. CDR3s include the opening cysteine and the closing phenylalanine or tryptophan. D genes are given only for firm matches. Only part of the rows carry a size: once, few, many, or a class if the clone is expanded.

size	V	D	J	CDR3	DNA
NA	TRBV27	NA	TRBJ2-1	CASSSTKREQFF	TGTGCCAGCAGTTCTACCAAGCGGGAGCAGTTCTTC
few	TRBV13	TRBD2	TRBJ2-3	CASSPLAGGTDTQYF	TGTGCCAGCAGTCCCTTAGCGGGGGGGACAGATACGCAGTATTTT
NA	TRBV10-3	NA	TRBJ2-3	CAISSLRDSTGDTQYF	TGTGCCATCAGTAGCCTCCGGGATTCGACGGGAGATACGCAGTATTTT
few	TRBV7-9	NA	TRBJ1-4	CASSYRVREKLFF	TGTGCCAGCAGCTACAGGGTCCGGGAAAAACTGTTTTTT
NA	TRBV4-2	NA	TRBJ1-2	CASSRLPGPTRDGYTF	TGTGCCAGCAGCCGCCTCCCGGGTCCCACCCGTGATGGCTACACCTTC
NA	TRBV6-2/TRBV6-3	NA	TRBJ2-5	CASSYSGLETQYF	TGTGCCAGCAGTTATTCGGGTCTGGAGACCCAGTACTTC
NA	TRBV2	NA	TRBJ2-5	CVSSADQETQYF	TGTGTCAGCAGTGCTGATCAAGAGACCCAGTACTTC
NA	TRBV20-1	TRBD1	TRBJ1-1	CSASGHTGGGNTEAFF	TGCAGTGCTAGTGGGCACACAGGGGGCGGAAACACTGAAGCTTTCTTT
NA	TRBV14	NA	TRBJ2-3	CASSHRRGTDTQYF	TGTGCCAGCAGCCACCGACGGGGCACAGATACGCAGTATTTT
NA	TRBV6-2/TRBV6-3	TRBD2	TRBJ2-1	CASSRRDSGGEDNEQFF	TGTGCCAGCAGCAGACGTGATAGCGGGGGGGAGGACAATGAGCAGTTCTTC
NA	TRBV12-3/TRBV12-4	TRBD1	TRBJ1-2	CASSSYPTITGEHGYTF	TGTGCCAGCAGTTCCTATCCCACCATCACAGGGGAACATGGCTACACCTTC
once	TRBV12-3/TRBV12-4	NA	TRBJ2-7	CASSSSTGYEQYF	TGTGCCAGCAGTTCCAGTACAGGCTACGAGCAGTACTTC
NA	TRBV20-1	TRBD1	TRBJ1-2	CSAGAGGNYGYTF	TGCAGTGCGGGGGCAGGGGGCAACTATGGCTACACCTTC
NA	TRBV14	NA	TRBJ2-7	CASSLTTSGPRYF	TGTGCCAGCAGCCTTACGACCTCCGGGCCTCGGTACTTC
NA	TRBV6-5	NA	TRBJ1-6	CASSGVPHSPLHF	TGTGCCAGCAGTGGAGTTCCGCATTCACCCCTCCACTTT
NA	TRBV28	NA	TRBJ2-5	CASSLIVQGTQYF	TGTGCCAGCAGTTTGATCGTCCAAGGGACCCAGTACTTC
NA	TRBV4-3	NA	TRBJ2-3	CASSRSTGNGADTQYF	TGCGCCAGCAGCCGCAGTACAGGGAACGGGGCAGATACGCAGTATTTT
NA	TRBV29-1	NA	TRBJ2-5	CSVVGTSRRTQYF	TGCAGCGTTGTGGGGACCTCGAGGCGGACCCAGTACTTC
few	TRBV7-2	NA	TRBJ2-5	CASSFVDYQETQYF	TGTGCCAGCAGCTTCGTGGACTACCAAGAGACCCAGTACTTC
NA	TRBV20-1	TRBD1	TRBJ2-7	CSATQGALGEQYF	TGCAGTGCTACCCAGGGGGCTTTAGGCGAGCAGTACTTC
NA	TRBV20-1	NA	TRBJ1-2	CSARDSVGGYTF	TGCAGTGCTAGAGATAGTGTGGGCGGCTACACCTTC
NA	TRBV27	NA	TRBJ1-4	CASSRRQVNEKLFF	TGTGCCAGCAGCCGAAGACAGGTTAATGAAAAACTGTTTTTT
NA	TRBV5-1	NA	TRBJ2-3	CASSRAQTDTDTQYF	TGCGCCAGCAGCCGGGCTCAAACCGACACAGATACGCAGTATTTT
NA	TRBV5-4	NA	TRBJ2-7	CASSSPPSGVHEQYF	TGTGCCAGCAGCTCGCCGCCGTCCGGAGTCCACGAGCAGTACTTC
NA	TRBV7-2	NA	TRBJ2-6	CASSPLTSGANVLTF	TGTGCCAGCAGCCCACTTACGTCTGGGGCCAACGTCCTGACTTTC
NA	TRBV4-3	NA	TRBJ1-4	CASSQEGRPNEKLFF	TGCGCCAGCAGCCAAGAAGGACGGCCTAATGAAAAACTGTTTTTT
few	TRBV6-1	NA	TRBJ2-2	CASSEQGLLNTGELFF	TGTGCCAGCAGTGAACAGGGACTGCTAAACACCGGGGAGCTGTTTTTT
many	TRBV18	NA	TRBJ2-6	CASSAIGSLSGANVLTF	TGTGCCAGCTCAGCGATTGGTAGCCTCTCTGGGGCCAACGTCCTGACTTTC
NA	TRBV4-3	TRBD2	TRBJ2-7	CASSQTLAGVSDEQYF	TGCGCCAGCAGCCAAACCCTAGCGGGAGTATCTGACGAGCAGTACTTC
few	TRBV4-2	NA	TRBJ2-7	CASSQGHLSYEQYF	TGTGCCAGCAGCCAAGGACATCTCTCCTACGAGCAGTACTTC
NA	TRBV7-8	TRBD1	TRBJ2-6	CASSITGGTGANVLTF	TGTGCCAGCAGCATAACAGGGGGCACTGGGGCCAACGTCCTGACTTTC
few	TRBV4-1	TRBD1	TRBJ2-7	CASSQMRSQGDYEQYF	TGCGCCAGCAGCCAAATGCGAAGTCAGGGGGACTACGAGCAGTACTTC
NA	TRBV4-2	NA	TRBJ2-3	CASSQRPTALLSTDTQYF	TGTGCCAGCAGCCAAAGACCTACGGCGTTGCTGAGCACAGATACGCAGTATTTT